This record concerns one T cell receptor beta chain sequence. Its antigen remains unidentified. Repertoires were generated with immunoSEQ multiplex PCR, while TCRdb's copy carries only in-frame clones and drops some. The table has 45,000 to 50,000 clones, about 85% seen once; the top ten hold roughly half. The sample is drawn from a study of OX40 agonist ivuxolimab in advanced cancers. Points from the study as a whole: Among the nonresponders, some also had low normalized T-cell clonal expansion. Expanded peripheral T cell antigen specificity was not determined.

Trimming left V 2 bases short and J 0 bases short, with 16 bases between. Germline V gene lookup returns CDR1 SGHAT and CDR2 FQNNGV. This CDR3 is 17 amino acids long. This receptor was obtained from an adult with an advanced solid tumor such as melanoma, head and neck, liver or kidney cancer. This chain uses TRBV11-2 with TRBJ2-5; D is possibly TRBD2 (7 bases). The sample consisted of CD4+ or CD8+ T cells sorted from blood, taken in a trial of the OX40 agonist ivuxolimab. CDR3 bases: TGTGCCAGCAGCTTAACGGGGGCTAGCGGAGACCAAGAGACCCAGTACTTC. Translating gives CASSLTGASGDQETQYF.